This T cell receptor (beta chain) was identified in a study of PD-1 and CTLA-4 blockade in melanoma. Assay: immunoSEQ multiplex PCR; the TCRdb copy retains only in-frame clones and omits some. This table holds 7,000 to 8,000 clones, about 80% found once. The CDR3 runs to 13 residues. V was cut by 3 bases and J by 7 bases, with 12 bases left in between. Germline V lookup: CDR1 MNHEY, CDR2 SMNVEV (reference sequence). Judged by abundance, this clone is medium-sized (0.01 to 0.1%). The rearrangement uses TRBV27 and TRBJ1-2, with D uncertain. The TCR originated in a human donor with melanoma. Sequenced material: CD8+ T cells from peripheral blood, taken before anti-PD-1 treatment. The chain's CDR3 is CASSLTIQGGYTF. In DNA form, the CDR3 reads TGTGCCAGCAGTTTGACTATCCAAGGTGGCTACACCTTC.